This entry is about one TCR beta chain. This clone was observed a single time. Its antigen remains unidentified. No per-base quality is available; no much larger clone lies one base away. The label giving this sample's time point can be read as: about 28 days (+/-7) after the second vaccine dose. AZD1222 recipients given second doses at about 4 weeks or at about 12 weeks were pooled, since spike-specific TCR depth and breadth were not found to differ between the two schedules. Samples from vaccinated people were obtained from the UK trials COV001 and COV002, which included a single-blind randomized controlled phase 2/3 trial of AZD1222 (ChAdOx1 nCoV-19) in healthy adults. For TCRbeta chain sequencing, PBMC samples were collected from trial participants at day 0 and at day 28 after the second dose. The CDR3 regions of human TCRbeta chains were subjected to immunosequencing. The source study handled its data this way. TCRs in the repertoires were compared against a reference library of SARS-CoV-2-specific TCRs that had been generated with the MIRA antigen-specificity platform. Breadth was defined as the fraction of unique TCRs that were SARS-CoV-2-associated. Depth was defined as the fraction of total T cells that were SARS-CoV-2-associated. Using the MIRA data, each spike-specific TCR was assigned both to the spike region to which the TCR was reactive and to a CD4 or CD8 class. Log10-transformed breadth and depth values were compared by one-way ANOVA with Sidak's multiple comparisons tests. TCRdb holds this immuneACCESS table with in-frame rearrangements only. Some clones are missing; in checked studies, unresolved V genes explain under half, and the rest has no known cause. The DNA gave D and trimming, while V, J and clone size come from that table. The sample table records around 160,000 clones; around 90% of these occur just once. The top ten clonotypes cover under 1.2% of the sample.

The data were taken from a study of T cell responses to AZD1222 COVID-19 vaccine (dated by TCRdb to the early 2020s). About the study as a whole: TCR sequencing was performed for about 250 trial participants, of whom some 200 were given two doses of AZD1222 and around 25 were given two doses of MenACWY control vaccine. Trial participants were enrolled by age into 18-55, 56-69 and 70-plus year subgroups, with about 150, 27 and 61 TCR-sequenced participants respectively. Paper-wide results and their limitations: Vaccine-associated CD4 TCRs spanned the whole spike protein, with dominant responses in regions 160-218 and 743-854. Participants were mostly white British and included more females than males, and it was suggested by the authors that clonal diversity may have been underestimated. Because no day 14 peak-response samples were available, repertoires were characterized only after the peak T cell response. Reportedly, close to half of the unique spike-specific TCRs recognized epitopes lying outside the regions that are mutated in the B.1.351 and B.1.1.7 variants. The 56-69-year group was small, and its depth increase did not reach significance, likely because of low power. A significant rise in spike-specific TCR breadth and depth was observed after two AZD1222 doses relative to day 0 and relative to MenACWY recipients. Conclusions about previously exposed vaccinees were limited because only six AZD1222 recipients were SARS-CoV-2 seropositive at baseline.

The sequencing used peripheral blood, collected 28 days after the second AZD1222 dose. This receptor was identified in an adult who received the AZD1222 COVID-19 vaccine.

The encoded CDR3 is CASSPSNEKLFF. Here is the DNA: TGTGCCAGCAGTCCGAGCAACGAAAAACTGTTTTTT. The chain joins TRBV12-3 or TRBV12-4 to TRBJ1-4; the D segment cannot be called with confidence. From the cysteine through the phenylalanine, the CDR3 covers 12 amino acids. The read is trimmed to its CDR3 DNA, 36 bases read in frame from base 1. The trim is 5 bases for V and 8 bases for J, with a gap of 9 bases between the germline ends.